A selection of T cell receptor beta chains follows, all from one sample in a study of blood T cell repertoires in COVID-19. The protocol was immunoSEQ multiplex PCR, while the TCRdb copy is restricted to in-frame clones and leaves out a portion. Of around 150,000 clones in the sample, approximately 83% were seen once. What was sequenced was PBMCs or T cells enriched from blood (not recorded which). The receptors derive from a woman aged 60 to 75 who had recovered from COVID-19. Both conserved end residues are part of each CDR3. Each record gives: V gene, clone size, J gene, D gene, CDR3 DNA, CDR3 protein. D genes are given only for firm matches. Some rows have no size entry. The others give once, few or many, or a class for an expanded clone.

>TRBV7-2|NA|TRBJ2-2|TRBD2
TGTGCCAGCAGCTTAGCAAGGACTAGCATTTACACCGGGGAGCTGTTTTTT
CASSLARTSIYTGELFF
>TRBV5-5|NA|TRBJ2-1|TRBD2
TGTGCCAGCAGCTTCTCAATAGCGGGGAGATACAATGAGCAGTTCTTC
CASSFSIAGRYNEQFF
>TRBV11-2|NA|TRBJ2-3|TRBD2
TGTGCCAGCAGCGCCCGACTAGCGGGGGGGACGGATACGCAGTATTTT
CASSARLAGGTDTQYF
>TRBV10-3|NA|TRBJ2-2|NA
TGTGCCATCAGTGGGACAGTGGTCGGGGAGCTGTTTTTT
CAISGTVVGELFF
>TRBV6-6|few|TRBJ2-4|TRBD1
TGTGCCAGCAGTCGTCGACAGGGGGTTGCCAAAAACATTCAGTACTTC
CASSRRQGVAKNIQYF
>TRBV20-1|NA|TRBJ1-2|NA
TGCAGTGCTCCCAGGGACTATGGCTACACCTTC
CSAPRDYGYTF
>TRBV27|NA|TRBJ2-5|NA
TGTGCCAGCACCACTCAAGAGACCCAGTACTTC
CASTTQETQYF
>TRBV6-5|NA|TRBJ2-4|NA
TGTGCCAGCAGTTTAATAGGCAGCGGGCGTTACTTC
CASSLIGSGRYF
>TRBV4-2|few|TRBJ2-5|NA
TGTGCCAGCAGCCCCGGTGATGTGCCCCGGGAGACCCAGTACTTC
CASSPGDVPRETQYF
>TRBV7-3|NA|TRBJ2-3|TRBD2
TGTGCCAGCAGCCCCCGGGGCGGGAGGGCAGATACGCAGTATTTT
CASSPRGGRADTQYF
>TRBV18|NA|TRBJ2-7|TRBD1
TGTGCCAGCTCACCCGCCGGGACAGGGGGTCGCGAGCAGTACTTC
CASSPAGTGGREQYF
>TRBV28|NA|TRBJ1-2|NA
TGTGCCAGCAGTTTAGGTCAGGGCTGGGGCTACACCTTC
CASSLGQGWGYTF
>TRBV7-9|NA|TRBJ2-5|TRBD1
TGTGCCAGCAGCTCGGGACAGGGAACCCAGTACTTC
CASSSGQGTQYF
>TRBV20-1|NA|TRBJ2-1|TRBD2
TGCAGTGCTAGTCGGGCTAGCGGATACAATGAGCAGTTCTTC
CSASRASGYNEQFF
>TRBV10-3|NA|TRBJ2-7|TRBD2
TGTGCCATCAGTGAGTCGACTCTAGCGGGCCACTCCTACGAGCAGTACTTC
CAISESTLAGHSYEQYF
>TRBV7-6|NA|TRBJ2-4|TRBD2
TGTGCCAGCAGCCCTGGGGGGGAAGGCATTCAGTACTTC
CASSPGGEGIQYF
>TRBV4-1|NA|TRBJ2-2|NA
TGCGCCAGCAGCCCAGGGTGGTCGAACACCGGGGAGCTGTTTTTT
CASSPGWSNTGELFF
>TRBV14|NA|TRBJ1-1|TRBD1
TGTGCCAGCAGCCATCCCGGACAGGGAAGGCCTGAAGCTTTCTTT
CASSHPGQGRPEAFF
>TRBV19|NA|TRBJ2-2|TRBD1
TGTGCCAGCCGGGACAGGGTAACCGGGGAGCTGTTTTTT
CASRDRVTGELFF
>TRBV7-2|NA|TRBJ2-7|TRBD1
TGTGCCAGCAGCTTAGATCATACGACAGGGGCGTACGAGCAGTACTTC
CASSLDHTTGAYEQYF
>TRBV5-1|NA|TRBJ2-3|TRBD2
TGCGCCAGCAGCTTCCGTGGACTAGCGGGGGGTAGCACAGATACGCAGTATTTT
CASSFRGLAGGSTDTQYF
>TRBV4-1|NA|TRBJ2-1|TRBD2
TGCGCCAGCAGCCCAACTTCGACTAGCGGCCTGGGGGGTGAGCAGTTCTTC
CASSPTSTSGLGGEQFF